This TCR beta chain was retrieved from a study of graft-versus-host responses after intestinal transplantation. Study-level results: Detected in recipient marrow were GvH clones, some of which were first observed in ileum or blood.

Clones were read by immunoSEQ multiplex PCR, and TCRdb kept only the in-frame ones, dropping some. The table includes over 45,000 clones, almost 95% detected once. V was trimmed by 4 bases and J by 1 base, leaving 10 bases between them. Germline assignment: CDR1 WNHNN and CDR2 SYGVQD (reference sequence). There are 14 residues in the CDR3. With respect to this clone: The antigen remains unidentified.

Specimen: unstimulated CD4+ T cells sorted from spleen or lymph node cells, collected before transplant. The chain combines TRBV10-1 with TRBJ1-1; D might be TRBD1 (5 bases). This TCR was recovered from a human donor who was the organ donor for an intestinal transplant. The CDR3 DNA reads TGCGCCAGCAGTGTCAAGGGGTGGAACACTGAAGCTTTCTTT. This sequence encodes CASSVKGWNTEAFF.